This T cell receptor (beta chain) was captured in a study of T cell clonality in common variable immunodeficiency. Study-level findings and limits: Shared TCRbeta clones were fewer between CVID subjects than controls.

This clone was seen many times. The antigen remains undetermined. The read comes to an end 3 residues before the CDR3 does, leaving the germline J gene to fill in the end. The method was immunoSEQ multiplex PCR; TCRdb's version includes in-frame clones alone and lacks a portion of them. The sample shows some 52,000 clones, none of them appearing just once. CDR3 length: 14 amino acids. Germline V gene sequence: CDR1 LNHDA, CDR2 SQIVND (reference sequence). The V segment lost 3 bases and the J segment 7 bases; nucleotides outside the gene matches: 5. The sample comprised peripheral blood mononuclear cells. The chain joins TRBV19 to TRBJ2-1; the match to TRBD2 covers 8 bases. The receptor's source is a person aged 18-69 years in good health. CDR3 region: CASSILAGGNEQFF. The sequenced CDR3 bases are TGTGCCAGTAGTATTCTTGCGGGAGGTAATGAG. Full variable domain (rest looked up from reference TRBV19 and TRBJ2-1): DGGITQSPKYLFRKEGQNVTLSCEQNLNHDAMYWYRQDPGQGLRLIYYSQIVNDFQKGDIAEGYSVSREKKESFPLTVTSAQKNPTAFYLCASSILAGGNEQFFGPGTRLTVL.